What follows is one T cell receptor beta chain and its context. The PCR used 60 Vbeta and 13 Jbeta primers. The protocol was immunoSEQ multiplex PCR, while the TCRdb copy is restricted to in-frame clones and leaves out a portion. The data show 130,000 or so clones, with approximately 84% seen just once and approximately 1.9% held by the top ten. The CDR3 totals 15 residues. V lost 5 bases and J lost 2, with 16 bases in between. CDR1 is SEHNR, CDR2 FQNEAQ, per germline (reference sequence). These donors, healthy bone marrow donors, were studied. This entry belongs to a study of cytomegalovirus exposure and HLA in healthy donors.

J is TRBJ2-7 and V is TRBV7-9, with D unclear. The source of this sequence is a woman aged 40 to 55 in good health and CMV-seronegative. What was sequenced was PBMCs. The CDR3 loop reads CASSPQEAPTYEQYF. CDR3 in DNA: TGTGCCAGCAGCCCCCAAGAGGCACCAACCTACGAGCAGTACTTC.